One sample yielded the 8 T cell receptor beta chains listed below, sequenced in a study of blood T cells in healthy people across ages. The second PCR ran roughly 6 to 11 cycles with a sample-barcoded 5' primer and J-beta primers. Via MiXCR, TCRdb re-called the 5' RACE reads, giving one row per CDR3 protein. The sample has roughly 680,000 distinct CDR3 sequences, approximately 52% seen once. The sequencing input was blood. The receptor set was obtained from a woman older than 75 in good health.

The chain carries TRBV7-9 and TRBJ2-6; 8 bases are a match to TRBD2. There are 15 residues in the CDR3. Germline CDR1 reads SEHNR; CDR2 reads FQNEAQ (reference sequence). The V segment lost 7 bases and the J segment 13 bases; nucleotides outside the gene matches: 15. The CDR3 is CASTYSGTLIEVLTF. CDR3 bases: TGTGCCAGCACCTATAGCGGGACTCTCATAGAAGTCCTGACTTTC. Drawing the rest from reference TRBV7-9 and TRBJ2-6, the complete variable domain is DTGVSQNPRHKITKRGQNVTFRCDPISEHNRLYWYRQTLGQGPEFLTYFQNEAQLEKSRLLSDRFSAERPKGSFSTLEIQRTEQGDSAMYLCASTYSGTLIEVLTFGAGSRLTVL.

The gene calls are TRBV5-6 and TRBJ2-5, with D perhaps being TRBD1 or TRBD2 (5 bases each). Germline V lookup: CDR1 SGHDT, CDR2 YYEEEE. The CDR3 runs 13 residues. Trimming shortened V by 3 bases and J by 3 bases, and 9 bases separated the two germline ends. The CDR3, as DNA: TGTGCCAGCAGCTGGGACCGAAAAGAGACCCAGTACTTC. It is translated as CASSWDRKETQYF.

The chain's CDR3 is CSVAAGPGTDTQYF. Written as DNA, the CDR3 is TGCAGCGTTGCGGCCGGGCCCGGCACAGATACGCAGTATTTT. The chain uses TRBV29-1 and TRBJ2-3; D gene uncertain. Deletions cut 4 bases from V and 1 base from J, with 12 bases between. The CDR3 sequence is 14 residues long. Germline-derived CDR1 and CDR2 are SQVTM and ANQGSEA.

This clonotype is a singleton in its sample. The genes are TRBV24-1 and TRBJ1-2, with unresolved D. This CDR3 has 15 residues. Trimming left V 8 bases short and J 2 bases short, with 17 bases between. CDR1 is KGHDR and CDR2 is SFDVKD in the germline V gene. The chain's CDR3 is CATNGPAAVNYGYTF. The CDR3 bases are TGTGCCACCAATGGCCCCGCTGCGGTGAACTATGGCTACACCTTC.

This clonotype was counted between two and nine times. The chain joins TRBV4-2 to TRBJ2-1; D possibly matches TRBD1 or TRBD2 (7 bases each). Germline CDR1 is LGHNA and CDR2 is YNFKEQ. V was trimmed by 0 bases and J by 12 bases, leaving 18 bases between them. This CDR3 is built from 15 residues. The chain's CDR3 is CASSQDQGGPWGQFF. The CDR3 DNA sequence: TGTGCCAGCAGCCAAGATCAGGGGGGGCCTTGGGGGCAGTTCTTC.

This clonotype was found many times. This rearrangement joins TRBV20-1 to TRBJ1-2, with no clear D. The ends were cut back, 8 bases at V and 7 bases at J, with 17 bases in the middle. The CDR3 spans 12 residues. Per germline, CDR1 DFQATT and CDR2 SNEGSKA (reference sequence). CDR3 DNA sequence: TGCAGTTCTTCGACCCCGACGACTGGCTACACCTTC. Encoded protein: CSSSTPTTGYTF.

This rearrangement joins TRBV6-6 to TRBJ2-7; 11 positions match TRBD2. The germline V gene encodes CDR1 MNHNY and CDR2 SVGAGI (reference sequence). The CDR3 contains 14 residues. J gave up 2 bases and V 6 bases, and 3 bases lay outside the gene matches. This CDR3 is CASRRLAGTYEQYF. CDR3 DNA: TGTGCCAGCAGAAGACTAGCGGGGACCTACGAGCAGTACTTC.

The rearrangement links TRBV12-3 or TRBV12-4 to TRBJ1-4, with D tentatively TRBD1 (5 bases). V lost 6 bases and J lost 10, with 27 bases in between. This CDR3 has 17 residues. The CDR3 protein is CASRSVSGDSHRGKLFF. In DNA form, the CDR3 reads TGTGCCAGCAGGTCCGTTTCTGGTGACAGCCATAGGGGAAAACTGTTTTTT.